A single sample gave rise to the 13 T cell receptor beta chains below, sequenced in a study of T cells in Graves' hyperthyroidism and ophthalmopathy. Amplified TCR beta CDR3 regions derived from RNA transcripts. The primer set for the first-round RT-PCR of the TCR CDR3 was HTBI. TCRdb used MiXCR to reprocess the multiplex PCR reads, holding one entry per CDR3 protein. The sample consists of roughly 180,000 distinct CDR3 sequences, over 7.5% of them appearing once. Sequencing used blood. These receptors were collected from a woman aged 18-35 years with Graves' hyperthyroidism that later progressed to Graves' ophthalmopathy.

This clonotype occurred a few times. The CDR3 DNA sequence: TGCAGCGTTGTAGACAGGGGACTCTCCCGTAGGAGCGAGCAGTACTTC. Translation: CSVVDRGLSRRSEQYF. The chain links TRBV29-1 to TRBJ2-7; 8 bases align to TRBD1. In germline, CDR1 is SQVTM, CDR2 ANQGSEA. This CDR3 is 16 amino acids long. The ends lost 4 bases at V and 6 bases at J; junction bases unmatched: 17.

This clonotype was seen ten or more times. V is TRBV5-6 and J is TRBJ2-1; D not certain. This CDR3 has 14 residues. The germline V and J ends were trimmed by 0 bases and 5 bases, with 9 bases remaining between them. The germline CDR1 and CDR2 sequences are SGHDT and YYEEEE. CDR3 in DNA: TGTGCCAGCAGCTTGGAACCACAGAACAATGAGCAGTTCTTC. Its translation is CASSLEPQNNEQFF.

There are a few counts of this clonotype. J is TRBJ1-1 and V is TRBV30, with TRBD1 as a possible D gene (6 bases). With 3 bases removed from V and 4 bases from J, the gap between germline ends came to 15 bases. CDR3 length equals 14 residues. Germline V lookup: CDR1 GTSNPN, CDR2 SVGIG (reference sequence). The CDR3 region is CAWSLGGRITEAFF. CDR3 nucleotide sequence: TGTGCCTGGAGCCTCGGGGGGCGGATCACTGAAGCTTTCTTT.

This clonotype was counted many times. In DNA, the CDR3 is TGTGCCAGCAGCTATATTCGTGATACGCAGTATTTT. Residues: CASSYIRDTQYF. The rearrangement joins TRBV11-2 to TRBJ2-3, with D unresolved. The CDR3 has 12 amino acids. Per the germline V gene, CDR1 is SGHAT and CDR2 is FQNNGV. V shed 4 bases and J shed 6 bases, with 8 bases lying between them.

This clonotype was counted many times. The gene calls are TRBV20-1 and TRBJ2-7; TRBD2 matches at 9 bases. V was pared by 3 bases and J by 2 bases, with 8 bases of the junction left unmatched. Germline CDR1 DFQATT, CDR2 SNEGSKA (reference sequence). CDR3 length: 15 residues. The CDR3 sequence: CSASSVLAGPYEQYF. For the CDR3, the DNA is TGCAGTGCTAGTTCGGTCCTAGCGGGACCCTACGAGCAGTACTTC.

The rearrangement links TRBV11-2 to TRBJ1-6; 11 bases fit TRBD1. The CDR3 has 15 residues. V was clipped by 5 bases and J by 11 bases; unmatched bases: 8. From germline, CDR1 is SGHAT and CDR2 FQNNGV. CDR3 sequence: CASSVGQGAGAPLHF. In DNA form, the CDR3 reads TGTGCCAGCAGCGTCGGACAGGGGGCAGGCGCACCCCTCCACTTT. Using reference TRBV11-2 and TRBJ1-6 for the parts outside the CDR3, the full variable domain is EAGVAQSPRYKIIEKRQSVAFWCNPISGHATLYWYQQILGQGPKLLIQFQNNGVVDDSQLPKDRFSAERLKGVDSTLKIQPAKLEDSAVYLCASSVGQGAGAPLHFGNGTRLTVT.

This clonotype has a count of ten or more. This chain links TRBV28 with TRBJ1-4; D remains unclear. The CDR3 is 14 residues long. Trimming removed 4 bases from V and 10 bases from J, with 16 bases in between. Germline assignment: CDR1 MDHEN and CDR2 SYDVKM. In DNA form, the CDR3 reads TGTGCCAGCAGTTCCACAAGGGAGGGTGTAAAACTGTTTTTT. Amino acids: CASSSTREGVKLFF.

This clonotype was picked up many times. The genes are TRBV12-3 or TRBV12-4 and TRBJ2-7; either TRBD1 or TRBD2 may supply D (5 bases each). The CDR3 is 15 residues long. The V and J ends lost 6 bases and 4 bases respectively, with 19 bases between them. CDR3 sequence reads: CASSPFRDPSYEQYF. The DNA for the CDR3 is TGTGCCAGCAGCCCTTTCAGGGACCCCTCATACGAGCAGTACTTC.

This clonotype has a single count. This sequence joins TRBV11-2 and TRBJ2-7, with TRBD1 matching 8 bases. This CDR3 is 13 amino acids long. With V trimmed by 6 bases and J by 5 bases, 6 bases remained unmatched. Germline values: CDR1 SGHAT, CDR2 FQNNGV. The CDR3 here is CASRLTGVHEQYF. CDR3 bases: TGTGCCAGCAGACTGACAGGGGTCCACGAGCAGTACTTC.

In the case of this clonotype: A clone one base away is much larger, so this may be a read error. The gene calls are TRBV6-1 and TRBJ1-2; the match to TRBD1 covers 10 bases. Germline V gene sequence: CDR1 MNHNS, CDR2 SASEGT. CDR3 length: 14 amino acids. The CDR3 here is CAGSPWTGGYGYTF. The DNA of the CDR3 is TGTGCCGGCAGTCCATGGACAGGGGGCTATGGCTACACCTTC.

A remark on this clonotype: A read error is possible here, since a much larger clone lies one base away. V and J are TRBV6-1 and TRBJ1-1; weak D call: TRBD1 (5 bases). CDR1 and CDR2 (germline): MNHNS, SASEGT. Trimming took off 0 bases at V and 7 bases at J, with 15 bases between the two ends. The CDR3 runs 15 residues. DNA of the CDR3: TGTGCCAGCAGTGAAGCCGGGGGTCAGCCCATTGAAGCTTTCTTT. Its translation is CASSEAGGQPIEAFF.

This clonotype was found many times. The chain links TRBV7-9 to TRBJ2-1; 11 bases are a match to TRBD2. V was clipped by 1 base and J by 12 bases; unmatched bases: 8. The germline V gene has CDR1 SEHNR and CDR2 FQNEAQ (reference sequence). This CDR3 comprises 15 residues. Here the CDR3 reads CASSLEATSGERQFF. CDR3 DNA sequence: TGTGCCAGCAGCTTAGAGGCGACTAGCGGGGAGCGGCAGTTCTTC.

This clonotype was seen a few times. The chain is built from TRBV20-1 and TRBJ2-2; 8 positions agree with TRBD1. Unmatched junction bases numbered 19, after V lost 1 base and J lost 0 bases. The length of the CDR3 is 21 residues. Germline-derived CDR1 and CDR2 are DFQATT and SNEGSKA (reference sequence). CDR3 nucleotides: TGCAGTGCTAGAGTTCTCGCGCCGGGACAGGTCTTCGGCTCGAACACCGGGGAGCTGTTTTTT. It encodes CSARVLAPGQVFGSNTGELFF.